The sequence of this T cell receptor beta chain was determined in a study of blood T cell repertoires in COVID-19. Germline V lookup: CDR1 SGHDN, CDR2 FVKESK. Trimming took 4 bases from V and 4 from J; bases not matched to a gene: 8. The CDR3 has 16 residues. Sequencing was performed with immunoSEQ multiplex PCR; in TCRdb, only in-frame clones are kept and a portion is missing. The table lists approximately 100,000 clones, 85% of them singletons. The sample was peripheral blood. The J gene is TRBJ2-7, the V gene TRBV14; 12 bases are shared with TRBD1. The origin of this receptor is a woman aged 70-85 years with active or convalescent COVID-19. CDR3 coding DNA: TGTGCCAGCAGCCGCCGACCGGGACAGGGGGCATACGAGCAGTACTTC. Translation: CASSRRPGQGAYEQYF.